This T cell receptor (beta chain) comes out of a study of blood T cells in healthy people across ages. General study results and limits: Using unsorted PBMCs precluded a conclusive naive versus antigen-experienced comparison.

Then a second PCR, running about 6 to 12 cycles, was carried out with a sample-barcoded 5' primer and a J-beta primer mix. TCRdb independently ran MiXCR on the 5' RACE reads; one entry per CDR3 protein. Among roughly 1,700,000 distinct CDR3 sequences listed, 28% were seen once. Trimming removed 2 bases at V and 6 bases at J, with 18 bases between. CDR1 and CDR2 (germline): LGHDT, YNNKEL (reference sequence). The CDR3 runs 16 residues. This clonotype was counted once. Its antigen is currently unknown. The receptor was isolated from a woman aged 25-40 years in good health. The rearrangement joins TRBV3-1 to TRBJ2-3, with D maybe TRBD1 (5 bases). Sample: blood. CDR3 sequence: CASSQLWGGESDTQYF. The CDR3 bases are TGTGCCAGCAGCCAATTATGGGGCGGTGAATCGGATACGCAGTATTTT.